This T cell receptor (beta chain) was obtained from a study of blood T cell repertoires in COVID-19. Overall study: Acute-phase and convalescent COVID-19 samples originated in the United States, Italy and Spain.

V trimming: 5 bases; J trimming: 6 bases; junction bases outside the gene matches: 20. Germline V CDR1 and CDR2: LGHNA, YNFKEQ. This CDR3 spans 18 amino acids. Measured with immunoSEQ multiplex PCR; TCRdb has only the in-frame clones, and not every one. Among some 120,000 clones, 70% to 75% were seen once, and the ten largest hold roughly 5.5%. Sequencing input: peripheral blood. This sequence was found in a man between 60 and 75 years old with acute or convalescent COVID-19. V and J are TRBV4-2 and TRBJ1-2; 8 nucleotides match TRBD1. The CDR3 protein is CASSDGTGQGAGVHGYTF. CDR3 sequence (DNA): TGTGCCAGCAGCGATGGTACCGGGCAGGGGGCCGGAGTACATGGCTACACCTTC.